The T cell receptor (beta chain) under discussion was sequenced for a study of T cell clones after liver transplantation. Study as a whole: Subjects received no induction therapy and standard immunosuppression until randomization at 12-24 months post-transplant. Tolerance: complete withdrawal held at least one year, liver enzymes staying within twice normal.

The CDR3 is made up of 14 amino acids. The V end was cut by 5 bases, the J end by 0 bases, with 8 bases between. Germline CDR1 and CDR2: MNHEY and SVGAGI. Profiling relied on immunoSEQ multiplex PCR, and the TCRdb table lists in-frame clones only, not all of them. Altogether around 20,000 clones are present, over 80% being singletons, with the ten largest covering 10% to 15%. This TCR derives from a human donor who received a liver transplant. This sample comprised CD8+ T cells from blood, obtained before liver transplant. The chain employs TRBV6-5 and TRBJ1-5; D call uncertain. The CDR3 here is CASSPFDSNQPQHF. The CDR3 DNA follows: TGTGCCAGCAGTCCCTTTGATAGCAATCAGCCCCAGCATTTT.